These 20 T cell receptor beta chains were all obtained from the same sample, sequenced in a study of technical replicates of blood from four donors. TCRdb's table, derived via immunoSEQ multiplex PCR, lists solely in-frame clones and lacks some. The top ten hold around 0.42% of the sample, which has under 95,000 clones, roughly 90% seen once. The sample comprised T cells isolated from PBMCs. These receptor sequences come from a human donor in good health.

The chain has TRBV28 and TRBJ2-7; 8 nucleotides agree with TRBD2. J gave up 2 bases and V 7 bases, and 10 bases lay outside the gene matches. The CDR3 contains 15 residues. The germline gives CDR1 MDHEN, CDR2 SYDVKM. The CDR3 region is CASNPVPGGTYEQYF. In DNA form, the CDR3 reads TGTGCCAGCAACCCAGTTCCGGGGGGGACCTACGAGCAGTACTTC. The complete variable domain, with remaining parts taken from reference TRBV28 and TRBJ2-7, reads DVKVTQSSRYLVKRTGEKVFLECVQDMDHENMFWYRQDPGLGLRLIYFSYDVKMKEKGDIPEGYSVSREKKERFSLILESASTNQTSMYLCASNPVPGGTYEQYFGPGTRLTVT.

The chain couples TRBV29-1 to TRBJ2-1; 7 positions agree with TRBD1. The germline V gene has CDR1 SQVTM and CDR2 ANQGSEA. The CDR3 loop spans 15 amino acids. The trim removed 4 bases at V and 2 bases at J, leaving 8 bases unmatched. The CDR3 DNA reads TGCAGCGTTGGCGGCTTGGGACAGACCTACAATGAGCAGTTCTTC. Encoded protein: CSVGGLGQTYNEQFF.

This CDR3 reads CASSSSGSNADTQYF. Written as DNA, the CDR3 is TGTGCCAGCAGCTCTAGCGGGAGTAACGCAGATACGCAGTATTTT. The V call is TRBV4-2, the J call TRBJ2-3; 10 bases are a match to TRBD2. The CDR3 runs to 15 residues. The germline gives CDR1 LGHNA, CDR2 YNFKEQ. V trimming: 5 bases; J trimming: 4 bases; junction bases outside the gene matches: 6.

This clone was picked up one time. The chain has TRBV28 and TRBJ2-3; D is perhaps TRBD2 (5 bases). The CDR3 totals 15 residues. The V end lost 7 bases, the J end lost 0 bases, and 14 bases lay between the germline ends. Germline V gene sequence: CDR1 MDHEN, CDR2 SYDVKM. The CDR3 sequence is CASNYGITSTDTQYF. The CDR3 DNA follows: TGTGCCAGCAATTACGGGATTACTAGCACAGATACGCAGTATTTT.

The CDR3: CASTSGRTDTQYF. The CDR3 coding sequence is TGTGCCAGCACTAGCGGGAGGACAGATACGCAGTATTTT. The chain carries TRBV27 and TRBJ2-3, with 11 bases lining up with TRBD2. The CDR3 extends over 13 amino acids. In germline, CDR1 is MNHEY, CDR2 SMNVEV (reference sequence). V shed 7 bases, J shed 3 bases, and the junction held 0 bases outside the gene matches.

This chain links TRBV6-5 with TRBJ2-1; 8 bases match TRBD2. Germline V lookup: CDR1 MNHEY, CDR2 SVGAGI. The CDR3 runs to 12 residues. The CDR3 is CAAGDPYNEQFF. CDR3 coding DNA: TGTGCAGCGGGAGATCCCTACAATGAGCAGTTCTTC.

This chain connects TRBV6-5 to TRBJ2-7, with D possibly being TRBD2 (5 bases). This CDR3 contains 15 residues. Germline CDR1 and CDR2: MNHEY and SVGAGI. Trimming left V 0 bases short and J 0 bases short, with 9 bases between. The chain's CDR3 is CASSYSGGSSYEQYF. The CDR3 DNA follows: TGTGCCAGCAGTTACTCAGGAGGCAGCTCCTACGAGCAGTACTTC.

As DNA, the CDR3 is TGTGCCAGCACCGCTAGCGGGAGTGGGAGGGACAATGAGCAGTTCTTC. Its translation is CASTASGSGRDNEQFF. The chain carries TRBV13 and TRBJ2-1; TRBD2 matches at 10 bases. Germline CDR1 reads PRHDT; CDR2 reads FYEKMQ (reference sequence). This CDR3 contains 16 residues. V was clipped by 7 bases and J by 5 bases; unmatched bases: 11.

The V and J genes are TRBV15 and TRBJ2-7, with D possibly matching TRBD2 (6 bases). The CDR3 runs 16 residues. Germline V gene sequence: CDR1 LNHNV, CDR2 YYDKDF (reference sequence). The V end lost 0 bases, the J end lost 0 bases, and 12 bases lay between the germline ends. The CDR3 DNA reads as TGTGCCACCAGCAGAGAGGGCGGGAAGAGCTCCTACGAGCAGTACTTC. As protein: CATSREGGKSSYEQYF. The complete variable domain, with remaining parts taken from reference TRBV15 and TRBJ2-7, reads DAMVIQNPRYQVTQFGKPVTLSCSQTLNHNVMYWYQQKSSQAPKLLFHYYDKDFNNEADTPDNFQSRRPNTSFCFLDIRSPGLGDTAMYLCATSREGGKSSYEQYFGPGTRLTVT.

This sequence joins TRBV29-1 and TRBJ1-4; D remains ambiguous. The germline gives CDR1 SQVTM, CDR2 ANQGSEA. The CDR3 runs 11 residues. Trimming shortened V by 8 bases and J by 3 bases, and 7 bases separated the two germline ends. CDR3 coding DNA: TGCAGCTCCGTTTCTAATGAAAAACTGTTTTTT. Residues: CSSVSNEKLFF.

The chain carries TRBV25-1 and TRBJ2-7, with 8 positions matching TRBD2. The CDR3 is made up of 15 amino acids. V was pared by 4 bases and J by 5 bases, with 10 bases of the junction left unmatched. Germline V gene sequence: CDR1 MGHDK, CDR2 SYGVNS. The CDR3 bases are TGTGCCAGCAGTGGGTTTAGCGGGATGTGGAACGAGCAGTACTTC. Translation: CASSGFSGMWNEQYF.

This sequence joins TRBV19 and TRBJ1-1, with D possibly TRBD1 on 5 matching bases. Trimming removed 4 bases at V and 1 base at J, with 10 bases between. The CDR3 is made up of 14 amino acids. Germline CDR1 LNHDA, CDR2 SQIVND (reference sequence). The CDR3 DNA reads TGTGCCAGTAGTAGGCAGGGTGGGAACACTGAAGCTTTCTTT. The encoded protein is CASSRQGGNTEAFF.

The rearrangement uses TRBV29-1 and TRBJ1-2, with a weak D call TRBD1 (6 bases). Trimming took off 2 bases at V and 3 bases at J, with 13 bases between the two ends. This CDR3 region has 14 residues. Germline V gene data show CDR1 as SQVTM and CDR2 as ANQGSEA. In DNA form, the CDR3 reads TGCAGCGTTGAATCACAGGGTGGGGACTATGGCTACACCTTC. It specifies CSVESQGGDYGYTF.

The V and J genes are TRBV7-3 and TRBJ2-1; 8 nucleotides align to TRBD1. J lost 2 bases, V lost 5 bases, and 8 bases had no gene match. From germline, CDR1 is SGHTA and CDR2 FQGTGA. The CDR3 is 16 amino acids. The CDR3 DNA reads as TGTGCCAGCAGCACGAGACAGGGGATGGCCTACAATGAGCAGTTCTTC. This translates into CASSTRQGMAYNEQFF.

This sequence joins TRBV19 and TRBJ2-5; 10 nucleotides match TRBD2. Trimming cost V 6 bases and J 5 bases; bases outside gene matches: 6. The CDR3 totals 14 residues. Per the germline V gene, CDR1 is LNHDA and CDR2 is SQIVND (reference sequence). This CDR3 reads CASSGLAASETQYF. For the CDR3, the DNA is TGTGCCAGTAGCGGACTAGCGGCCTCGGAGACCCAGTACTTC.

The V gene is TRBV4-3, the J gene TRBJ1-2, with D hard to call. Trimming took off 4 bases at V and 8 bases at J, with 20 bases between the two ends. Germline V gene lookup returns CDR1 LGHNA and CDR2 YSLEER. The CDR3 consists of 15 residues. As DNA, the CDR3 is TGCGCCAGCAGCCGAATCCATCCCGGGGTCCGGGGCTACACCTTC. It is translated as CASSRIHPGVRGYTF.

J is TRBJ2-7 and V is TRBV28, with D possibly matching TRBD2 (6 bases). The germline V and J ends were trimmed by 1 base and 5 bases, with 12 bases remaining between them. CDR3 length equals 14 residues. Germline CDR1 MDHEN, CDR2 SYDVKM. The CDR3 loop reads CASSLSGGEDEQYF. In DNA, the CDR3 is TGTGCCAGCAGTTTATCCGGGGGTGAGGACGAGCAGTACTTC.

V gene TRBV28 combines with J gene TRBJ2-3, with 10 nucleotides matching TRBD2. Germline CDR1 and CDR2: MDHEN and SYDVKM. The ends lost 5 bases at V and 5 bases at J; junction bases unmatched: 7. The CDR3 is made up of 15 amino acids. CDR3 nucleotides: TGTGCCAGCAGTCCCAGCGGGAGGGTAAGAGATACGCAGTATTTT. It codes for CASSPSGRVRDTQYF.

The chain carries TRBV15 and TRBJ2-1; TRBD2 matches at 7 bases. From germline, CDR1 is LNHNV and CDR2 YYDKDF (reference sequence). The CDR3 sequence is 15 residues long. With 3 bases clipped from V and 5 bases from J, the junction kept 7 bases outside the gene matches. CDR3 region: CATSSWRERHNEQFF. Here the CDR3 DNA reads TGTGCCACCAGCAGTTGGCGGGAGCGGCACAATGAGCAGTTCTTC.

V gene TRBV7-8 combines with J gene TRBJ2-7; D may be TRBD1 (6 bases). The CDR3 is 15 residues long. Trimming removed 5 bases from V and 3 bases from J, with 17 bases in between. Germline assignment: CDR1 SGHVS and CDR2 FQNEAQ. This chain's CDR3 is CASSRPGQTFYEQYF. CDR3 in DNA: TGTGCCAGCAGCCGCCCGGGACAAACGTTCTACGAGCAGTACTTC. Complete variable domain (other parts from reference TRBV7-8 and TRBJ2-7): GAGVSQSPRYKVAKRGQDVALRCDPISGHVSLFWYQQALGQGPEFLTYFQNEAQLDKSGLPSDRFFAERPEGSVSTLKIQRTQQEDSAVYLCASSRPGQTFYEQYFGPGTRLTVT.